The T cell receptor (beta chain) under discussion was sequenced for a study of cytotoxic CD8 clonotypes in ibrutinib-treated CLL. Whole-study findings and limits: Baseline clonality, above age-matched healthy donor levels, tracked circulating CD8+ T-cell counts. At ibrutinib response, clonality increased, and at progression it declined back toward baseline. Once treatment began, public clonotypes, which were uncommon, contracted or stayed stable.

Repertoires were generated with immunoSEQ multiplex PCR, while TCRdb's copy carries only in-frame clones and drops some. Here the sample spans over 150,000 clones, roughly 72% being singletons. V lost 0 bases, J lost 6 bases, and 10 bases stayed unmatched. CDR3 length: 17 residues. Germline V gene sequence: CDR1 LGHNA, CDR2 YSLEER. Cryopreserved PBMCs yielded approximately 2 micrograms of genomic DNA for TCR beta libraries. On this clone itself: No antigen is known for it.

The material was PBMCs, obtained after 24 months of ibrutinib treatment. The chain carries TRBV4-3 and TRBJ1-4; 7 bases are shared with TRBD1. The clonotype was recovered from a human donor with chronic lymphocytic leukemia. CDR3 residues: CASSQDYEGAFYEKLFF. The CDR3 nucleotides are TGCGCCAGCAGCCAAGATTATGAGGGGGCATTTTATGAAAAACTGTTTTTT.